The 25 T cell receptor beta chains in this list originate from one sample, sequenced in a study of cytomegalovirus exposure and HLA in healthy donors. With 60 Vbeta and 13 Jbeta primers, the PCR was carried out. Clones were read by immunoSEQ multiplex PCR, and TCRdb kept only the in-frame ones, dropping some. In the table there are approximately 160,000 clones, 68% of which are singletons. Sequencing input: PBMCs. All receptors derive from a woman aged 18-30 years in good health and CMV-seropositive.

The rearrangement uses TRBV13 and TRBJ2-7; possibly TRBD2 for D (6 bases). Germline V gene lookup returns CDR1 PRHDT and CDR2 FYEKMQ (reference sequence). V was clipped by 3 bases and J by 3 bases, with 18 bases between them. The CDR3 runs to 16 residues. The CDR3 bases are TGTGCCAGCAGCTTGCGGCAGATGGGGGGAAACTACGAGCAGTACTTC. It yields the protein CASSLRQMGGNYEQYF.

This clone was observed a single time. J is TRBJ2-1 and V is TRBV6-4; 11 nucleotides agree with TRBD2. This CDR3 contains 15 residues. The V gene end was trimmed by 8 bases and the J gene end by 9 bases; junction bases not matched to a gene: 12. Germline values: CDR1 MRHNA, CDR2 SNTAGT. This CDR3 reads CASFKTSGGRCEQFF. In nucleotides, the CDR3 is TGTGCCAGCTTCAAAACTAGCGGGGGACGATGTGAGCAGTTCTTC.

V and J are TRBV6-6 and TRBJ1-5, with D unclear. V was cut by 11 bases and J by 2 bases, with 13 bases left in between. The CDR3 runs to 13 residues. Germline V CDR1 and CDR2: MNHNY, SVGAGI (reference sequence). The chain's CDR3 is CAAGSQGNQPQHF. The CDR3 nucleotides read TGTGCCGCCGGTTCGCAGGGCAATCAGCCCCAGCATTTT.

The chain is built from TRBV28 and TRBJ2-6; D might be TRBD1 (6 bases). There are 16 residues in the CDR3. V shed 4 bases and J shed 8 bases, with 18 bases lying between them. Looked up from germline, CDR1 is MDHEN and CDR2 is SYDVKM. The CDR3 loop is CASSSYRDPPTNVLTF. The CDR3 nucleotides read TGTGCCAGCAGTTCATACAGGGATCCCCCAACCAACGTCCTGACTTTC.

The V and J genes are TRBV5-1 and TRBJ2-2; 14 positions match TRBD2. The germline V gene has CDR1 SGHRS and CDR2 YFSETQ. The V segment lost 5 bases and the J segment 0 bases; nucleotides outside the gene matches: 9. This CDR3 region has 19 residues. The CDR3 reads CASSYGLAGGSANTGELFF. The CDR3 region has the DNA TGCGCCAGCAGTTACGGACTAGCGGGGGGATCGGCGAACACCGGGGAGCTGTTTTTT.

Only one count was recorded for this clone. The chain recombines TRBV7-8 with TRBJ1-1, with 7 bases that match TRBD1. Germline-derived CDR1 and CDR2 are SGHVS and FQNEAQ. The length of the CDR3 is 16 residues. Germline trimming cut 7 bases from V and 10 bases from J; bases unmatched to any gene: 21. For the CDR3, the DNA is TGTGCCAGCACTAAGGAGACGCTGAGTACAGGGGCTGTAGCTTTCTTT. Translation gives CASTKETLSTGAVAFF.

V gene TRBV30 combines with J gene TRBJ1-4; maybe TRBD1 (5 bases). Trimming removed 4 bases from V and 8 bases from J, with 14 bases in between. CDR1 is GTSNPN and CDR2 is SVGIG in the germline V gene (reference sequence). The CDR3 covers 13 residues. In nucleotides, the CDR3 is TGTGCCTGGAATCTGGGGGGGGAGGAAAAACTGTTTTTT. As protein: CAWNLGGEEKLFF. Variable domain in full (rest from reference TRBV30 and TRBJ1-4): SQTIHQWPATLVQPVGSPLSLECTVEGTSNPNLYWYRQAAGRGLQLLFYSVGIGQISSEVPQNLSASRPQDRQFILSSKKLLLSDSGFYLCAWNLGGEEKLFFGSGTQLSVL.

This clone was recorded a few times. For the CDR3, the DNA is TGTGCCAGCAGTGAAGCGTCTAGCGGCCTCTCCTACGAGCAGTACTTC. This sequence encodes CASSEASSGLSYEQYF. This chain connects TRBV6-1 to TRBJ2-7, with 7 bases matching TRBD2. The CDR3 has 16 amino acids. Looked up from germline, CDR1 is MNHNS and CDR2 is SASEGT. V was clipped by 0 bases and J by 0 bases; unmatched bases: 5.

This chain links TRBV4-3 with TRBJ2-2, with D tentatively TRBD1 (6 bases). V lost 4 bases to trimming and J lost 3 bases, with 12 bases between them. The CDR3 has 15 residues. From germline, CDR1 is LGHNA and CDR2 YSLEER. The CDR3 region is CASSPGQHHTGELFF. For the CDR3, the DNA is TGCGCCAGCAGCCCCGGACAGCACCACACCGGGGAGCTGTTTTTT.

The CDR3, as DNA: TGTGCCAGCAGTGGACAGCTGAACACTGAAGCTTTCTTT. It codes for CASSGQLNTEAFF. The chain uses TRBV5-6 and TRBJ1-1, with D tentatively TRBD1 (6 bases). Germline V gene lookup returns CDR1 SGHDT and CDR2 YYEEEE. Trimming shortened V by 5 bases and J by 0 bases, and 8 bases separated the two germline ends. This CDR3 is built from 13 residues.

This chain connects TRBV5-1 to TRBJ2-3; D remains unclear. The CDR3 is 13 residues long. Germline lookup yields CDR1 SGHRS and CDR2 YFSETQ. Trimming pared 0 bases from V and 4 bases from J, leaving 6 bases between. Here the CDR3 reads CASSLVLADTQYF. CDR3 coding DNA: TGCGCCAGCAGCTTGGTATTAGCAGATACGCAGTATTTT.

This chain connects TRBV9 to TRBJ2-1, with 11 bases that match TRBD2. The CDR3 sequence is 15 residues long. Germline-derived CDR1 and CDR2 are SGDLS and YYNGEE. V lost 0 bases and J lost 12; bases outside the gene matches: 8. The CDR3 here is CASSVGLAGGQGQFF. Written as DNA, the CDR3 is TGTGCCAGCAGCGTAGGGCTAGCGGGGGGTCAGGGGCAGTTCTTC.

This clone has a single count. CDR3 sequence reads: CASSEQGTRGYTF. CDR3 bases: TGCGCCAGCAGTGAACAGGGAACACGTGGCTACACCTTC. The chain uses TRBV10-1 and TRBJ1-2; possible D gene TRBD1, 6 bases. V lost 3 bases and J lost 7, with 12 bases in between. Germline CDR1 reads WNHNN; CDR2 reads SYGVQD (reference sequence). CDR3 length: 13 amino acids.

The rearrangement joins TRBV6-4 to TRBJ1-5; D may be TRBD1 (5 bases). Trimming removed 3 bases at V and 7 bases at J, with 7 bases between. This CDR3 has 12 residues. Per the germline V gene, CDR1 is MRHNA and CDR2 is SNTAGT. The CDR3 loop is CASSDGAQPQHF. CDR3 nucleotides: TGTGCCAGCAGTGATGGGGCCCAGCCCCAGCATTTT.

The count of this clone is one. This rearrangement joins TRBV19 to TRBJ2-7; 7 bases agree with TRBD1. The CDR3 runs 15 residues. Looked up from germline, CDR1 is LNHDA and CDR2 is SQIVND (reference sequence). Germline trimming cut 3 bases from V and 0 bases from J; bases unmatched to any gene: 5. CDR3 region: CASSIDRDASYEQYF. For the CDR3, the DNA is TGTGCCAGTAGTATCGACAGGGACGCCTCCTACGAGCAGTACTTC.

In this sample, this clone turned up a few times. The chain employs TRBV4-1 and TRBJ2-7, with a weak D call TRBD2 (6 bases). The CDR3 is 17 amino acids. The V end lost 3 bases, the J end lost 5 bases, and 23 bases lay between the germline ends. From germline, CDR1 is MGHRA and CDR2 YSYEKL. This chain's CDR3 is CASSHQFPTGVSHEQYF. In DNA, the CDR3 is TGCGCCAGCAGCCACCAATTTCCTACGGGAGTTAGCCACGAGCAGTACTTC.

This clone appeared a few times. As DNA, the CDR3 is TGTGCCAGCAGTTTCGGAGGGTGGGGCACCTACGAGCAGTACTTC. Translating gives CASSFGGWGTYEQYF. V gene TRBV6-5 combines with J gene TRBJ2-7; D may be TRBD2 (6 bases). Germline V lookup: CDR1 MNHEY, CDR2 SVGAGI. CDR3 length equals 15 residues. The V end was cut by 4 bases, the J end by 2 bases, with 15 bases between.

J is TRBJ2-5 and V is TRBV27, with 14 bases aligning to TRBD2. V trimming: 4 bases; J trimming: 2 bases; junction bases outside the gene matches: 12. Germline assignment: CDR1 MNHEY and CDR2 SMNVEV (reference sequence). CDR3 length equals 19 residues. The CDR3 is CASSSTRLAGGPPQETQYF. CDR3 bases: TGTGCCAGCAGTTCCACTCGACTAGCGGGAGGGCCTCCGCAAGAGACCCAGTACTTC.

The rearrangement links TRBV25-1 to TRBJ2-7, with 13 bases lining up with TRBD2. Trimming at V came to 4 bases and at J to 3 bases, leaving 0 bases not matched to a gene. CDR1 and CDR2 (germline): MGHDK, SYGVNS. This CDR3 has 14 residues. The CDR3 DNA is TGTGCCAGCAGTGGACTAGCGGGAGGCTACGAGCAGTACTTC. Amino acids: CASSGLAGGYEQYF.

The chain recombines TRBV4-3 with TRBJ2-5, with 8 bases fitting TRBD2. The germline V gene encodes CDR1 LGHNA and CDR2 YSLEER. This CDR3 is built from 15 residues. V lost 0 bases, J lost 13 bases, and 13 bases stayed unmatched. The DNA of the CDR3 is TGCGCCAGCAGCCAAGATCTGGCGGGGGGCTACCTTAGGTACTTC. It translates to CASSQDLAGGYLRYF.

The rearrangement joins TRBV14 to TRBJ2-1, with D perhaps matching TRBD1 (7 bases). V lost 6 bases and J 0 bases, leaving 12 bases between the germline ends. Per germline, CDR1 SGHDN and CDR2 FVKESK. This CDR3 is built from 15 residues. CDR3 sequence: CASSPGGSSYNEQFF. For the CDR3, the DNA is TGTGCCAGCAGTCCAGGGGGGAGCTCCTACAATGAGCAGTTCTTC.

The CDR3 loop reads CASSVQGQGANEQFF. The CDR3 DNA follows: TGTGCCAGCAGCGTTCAGGGACAGGGGGCAAATGAGCAGTTCTTC. The V and J genes are TRBV9 and TRBJ2-1, with 12 bases fitting TRBD1. The junction had 4 bases not matched to a gene; V was cut back by 2 bases and J by 7 bases. The CDR3 sequence is 15 residues long. Germline V gene data show CDR1 as SGDLS and CDR2 as YYNGEE. Full variable domain (rest looked up from reference TRBV9 and TRBJ2-1): DSGVTQTPKHLITATGQRVTLRCSPRSGDLSVYWYQQSLDQGLQFLIQYYNGEERAKGNILERFSAQQFPDLHSELNLSSLELGDSALYFCASSVQGQGANEQFFGPGTRLTVL.

V gene TRBV19 combines with J gene TRBJ2-1; the D gene is possibly TRBD2 (7 bases). The CDR3 has 14 residues. Per the germline V gene, CDR1 is LNHDA and CDR2 is SQIVND (reference sequence). V was clipped by 5 bases and J by 7 bases, with 15 bases between them. Here the CDR3 reads CASSRGKGGNEQFF. The CDR3 DNA reads as TGTGCCAGTAGTCGGGGAAAGGGGGGGAATGAGCAGTTCTTC.

As regards this clone: The junction shows a germline mismatch at one end, possibly a read error. The chain carries TRBV7-9 and TRBJ1-1; D call uncertain. CDR3 length: 12 residues. CDR1 SEHNR and CDR2 FQNEAQ come from the germline V gene (reference sequence). Here the CDR3 DNA reads TGTTCCAGCAGCTTCACGGACACTGAAGCTTTCTTT. Protein product: CSSSFTDTEAFF.

The CDR3 DNA is TGTGCCAGCAGCTTAGCCAGCGGGGGTAGCAATGAGCAGTTCTTC. It specifies CASSLASGGSNEQFF. The chain links TRBV7-2 to TRBJ2-1, with 8 bases fitting TRBD2. The V gene end was trimmed by 0 bases and the J gene end by 6 bases; junction bases not matched to a gene: 4. This CDR3 contains 15 residues. From germline, CDR1 is SGHTA and CDR2 FQGNSA.